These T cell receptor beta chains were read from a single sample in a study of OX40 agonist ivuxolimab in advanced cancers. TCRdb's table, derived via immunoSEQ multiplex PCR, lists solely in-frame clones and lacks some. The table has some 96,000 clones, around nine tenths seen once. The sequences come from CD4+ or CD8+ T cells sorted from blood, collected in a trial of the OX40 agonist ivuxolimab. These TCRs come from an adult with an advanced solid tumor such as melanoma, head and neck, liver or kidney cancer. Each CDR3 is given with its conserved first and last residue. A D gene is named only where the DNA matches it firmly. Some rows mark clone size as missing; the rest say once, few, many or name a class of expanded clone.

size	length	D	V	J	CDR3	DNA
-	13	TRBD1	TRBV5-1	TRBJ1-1	CASRQTGGTEAFF	TGCGCCAGCAGGCAGACAGGGGGCACTGAAGCTTTCTTT
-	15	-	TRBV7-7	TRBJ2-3	CASSFSGGEADTQYF	TGTGCCAGCAGCTTTTCCGGTGGGGAGGCAGATACGCAGTATTTT
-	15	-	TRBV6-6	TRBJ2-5	CASSYPTGLEETQYF	TGTGCCAGCAGTTACCCCACAGGTCTCGAAGAGACCCAGTACTTC
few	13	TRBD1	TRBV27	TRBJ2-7	CASSHQGAHEQYF	TGTGCCAGCAGTCATCAGGGGGCCCACGAGCAGTACTTC
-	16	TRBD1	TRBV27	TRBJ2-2	CASSPTGTANTGELFF	TGTGCCAGCAGTCCTACCGGGACAGCCAACACCGGGGAGCTGTTTTTT
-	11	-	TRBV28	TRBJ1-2	CAIYIDRRYTF	TGTGCCATCTACATTGACAGGCGGTACACCTTC
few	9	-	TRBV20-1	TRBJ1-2	CSATDGYTF	TGCAGTGCAACAGATGGCTACACCTTC
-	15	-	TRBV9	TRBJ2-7	CASSVGTTEDGEQYF	TGTGCCAGCAGCGTAGGGACTACTGAAGATGGGGAGCAGTACTTC
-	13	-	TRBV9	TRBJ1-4	CASSVGGGEKLFF	TGTGCCAGCAGCGTAGGAGGAGGTGAAAAACTGTTTTTT
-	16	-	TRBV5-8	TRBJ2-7	CASSLYGGMGSPEQYF	TGTGCCAGCAGCTTGTACGGCGGGATGGGGTCCCCCGAGCAGTACTTC
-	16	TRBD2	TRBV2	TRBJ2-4	CANLPTLSSGSDIQYF	TGTGCCAACCTTCCCACTTTGAGTAGCGGGAGCGACATTCAGTACTTC
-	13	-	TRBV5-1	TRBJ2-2	CASSLGGAGELFF	TGCGCCAGCAGCTTGGGAGGGGCCGGGGAGCTGTTTTTT
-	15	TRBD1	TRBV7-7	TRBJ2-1	CASSSGTGTYNEQFF	TGTGCCAGCAGCTCCGGGACAGGGACCTACAATGAGCAGTTCTTC
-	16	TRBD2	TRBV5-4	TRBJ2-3	CASSPTSGRASDTQYF	TGTGCCAGCAGCCCTACTAGCGGGAGGGCGTCAGATACGCAGTATTTT
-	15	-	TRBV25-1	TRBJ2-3	CASSDPGTRFGTQYF	TGTGCCAGCAGTGACCCCGGGACCCGGTTCGGTACGCAGTATTTT
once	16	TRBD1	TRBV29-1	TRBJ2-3	CSVDGATGSNTDTQYF	TGCAGCGTTGATGGGGCGACAGGGTCAAACACAGATACGCAGTATTTT
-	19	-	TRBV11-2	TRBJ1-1	CASSLGPLRQVGSATEAFF	TGTGCCAGCAGCTTAGGCCCCCTGCGACAGGTAGGATCTGCCACTGAAGCTTTCTTT
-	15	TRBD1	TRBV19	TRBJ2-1	CASSIGQGALNEQFF	TGTGCCAGTAGTATAGGACAGGGGGCTCTCAATGAGCAGTTCTTC
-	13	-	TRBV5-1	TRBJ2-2	CASSLDGSGELFF	TGCGCCAGCAGCTTGGATGGCTCCGGGGAGCTGTTTTTT
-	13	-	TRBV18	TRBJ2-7	CASSTLQPREQYF	TGTGCCAGCTCAACACTGCAACCCCGGGAGCAGTACTTC
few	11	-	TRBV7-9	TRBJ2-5	CASSFRETQYF	TGTGCCAGCAGCTTCAGGGAGACCCAGTACTTC
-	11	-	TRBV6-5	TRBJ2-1	CASTRSDEQFF	TGTGCCAGCACCCGGAGCGATGAGCAGTTCTTC
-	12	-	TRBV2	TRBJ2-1	CASSPRTGEQFF	TGTGCCAGCAGCCCTCGGACTGGAGAGCAGTTCTTC
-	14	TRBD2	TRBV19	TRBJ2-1	CASSIVAGGNEQFF	TGTGCCAGTAGTATAGTGGCGGGGGGCAATGAGCAGTTCTTC
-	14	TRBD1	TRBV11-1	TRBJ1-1	CASSQDRDRTEAFF	TGTGCCAGCAGCCAGGACAGGGACCGGACTGAAGCTTTCTTT
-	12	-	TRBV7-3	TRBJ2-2	CASSMNTGELFF	TGTGCCAGCAGCATGAACACCGGGGAGCTGTTTTTT
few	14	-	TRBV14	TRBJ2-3	CASSQVGVVGTQYF	TGTGCCAGCAGCCAAGTCGGAGTTGTTGGTACGCAGTATTTT
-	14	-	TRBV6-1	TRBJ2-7	CASRKAEATYEQYF	TGTGCCAGCAGGAAAGCGGAGGCCACCTACGAGCAGTACTTC
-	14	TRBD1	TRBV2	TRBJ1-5	CATKGQGGNQPQHF	TGTGCCACCAAAGGACAGGGTGGAAATCAGCCCCAGCATTTT
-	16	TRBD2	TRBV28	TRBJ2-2	CASTYEASGDTGELFF	TGTGCCAGCACTTACGAGGCTAGCGGTGACACCGGGGAGCTGTTTTTT
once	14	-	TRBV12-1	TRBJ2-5	CASSFVRVPETQYF	TGTGCCAGCAGCTTTGTCAGGGTTCCGGAGACCCAGTACTTC
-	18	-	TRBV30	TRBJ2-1	CAWSSTGPRDTKKNEQFF	TGTGCCTGGAGTTCCACGGGCCCCCGGGACACTAAAAAGAATGAGCAGTTCTTC
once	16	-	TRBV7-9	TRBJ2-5	CASSPRGGRLQETQYF	TGTGCCAGCAGCCCCCGAGGGGGACGGCTGCAAGAGACCCAGTACTTC
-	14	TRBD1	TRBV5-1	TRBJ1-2	CASSLSRTGLVETF	TGCGCCAGCAGCTTGTCAAGGACAGGGTTGGTAGAAACCTTC
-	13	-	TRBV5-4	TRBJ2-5	CAIKTVFRETQYF	TGTGCCATCAAGACAGTTTTTCGAGAGACCCAGTACTTC
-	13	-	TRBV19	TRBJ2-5	CASSIGNQETQYF	TGTGCCAGTAGTATTGGAAATCAAGAGACCCAGTACTTC
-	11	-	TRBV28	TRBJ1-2	CASSSFNGYTF	TGTGCCAGCAGTTCTTTCAATGGCTACACCTTC